This is a list of T cell receptor beta chains from one sample in a study of cytomegalovirus exposure and HLA in healthy donors. Only in-frame clones appear in the TCRdb table, and some are missing; sequencing was by immunoSEQ multiplex PCR. The sample holds about 170,000 clones; 89% are singletons and the top ten take 10%. The sequenced material came from PBMCs. The receptors were sampled from a young woman in good health and CMV-seropositive. CDR3s include the opening cysteine and the closing phenylalanine or tryptophan. D genes are given only for firm matches. Size is stated for part of the rows, as once, few or many counts, or as a class when the clone is expanded.

J,D,V,size,DNA,CDR3
TRBJ1-2,TRBD1,TRBV30,once,TGTGCCTGGAGCGCCGGGACAGGGCCCCTTGGCTACACCTTC,CAWSAGTGPLGYTF
TRBJ2-7,.,TRBV5-5,.,TGTGCCAGCAGCCGCCCGACAGGCTCCTACGAGCAGTACTTC,CASSRPTGSYEQYF
TRBJ1-2,TRBD1,TRBV2,few,TGTGCCAGCAGCGCTAGGGACAGGGGAGGCTACACCTTC,CASSARDRGGYTF
TRBJ1-5,TRBD1,TRBV30,.,TGTGCCTGGAGTGTAGGACAGGGCCCTGGGCAGCCCCAGCATTTT,CAWSVGQGPGQPQHF
TRBJ2-1,.,TRBV29-1,.,TGCAGCGTTGAATCGGACTATTACAATGAGCAGTTCTTC,CSVESDYYNEQFF
TRBJ2-1,.,TRBV27,.,TGTGCCAGCAGTTTACCGGGAGAACCCTACAATGAGCAGTTCTTC,CASSLPGEPYNEQFF
TRBJ2-1,.,TRBV9,.,TGTGCCAGCAGCGTAGAAGGGGCCCTCTACAATGAGCAGTTCTTC,CASSVEGALYNEQFF
TRBJ1-3,.,TRBV28,.,TGTGCCAGCAGTTTACCTCGACACGGCTCTGGAAACACCATATATTTT,CASSLPRHGSGNTIYF
TRBJ2-5,.,TRBV21-1,.,TGTGCCAGCAGCAAAGCGGGAGGGGCCTTAAGGACTTATCAAGAGACCCAGTACTTC,CASSKAGGALRTYQETQYF
TRBJ1-3,.,TRBV28,.,TGTGCCAGCAGTTTGAGGGCTGGAAACACCATATATTTT,CASSLRAGNTIYF
TRBJ2-7,.,TRBV28,many,TGTGCCAGCAGTCGACTAGTGTTCGACTACGAGCAGTACTTC,CASSRLVFDYEQYF
TRBJ2-5,.,TRBV2,.,TGTGCCAGCAAGGGGGTTGGAAAAGAGACCCAGTACTTC,CASKGVGKETQYF
TRBJ2-1,TRBD2,TRBV5-1,once,TGCGCCAGCAGCCGAGGACTAGCGGCCTACAATGAGCAGTTCTTC,CASSRGLAAYNEQFF
TRBJ2-1,.,TRBV5-4,.,TGTGCCAGCAGCTCCGGTTTCCACAATGAGCAGTTCTTC,CASSSGFHNEQFF
TRBJ2-1,TRBD1,TRBV19,.,TGTGCCACCTTGGACAGGGTGTACAATGAGCAGTTCTTC,CATLDRVYNEQFF
TRBJ2-2,TRBD1,TRBV6-4,.,TGTGCCAGCAGTGAATCCGGGACAGCTAAGAACACCGGGGAGCTGTTTTTT,CASSESGTAKNTGELFF
TRBJ2-3,TRBD2,TRBV2,.,TGTGCCAGCAGTGGGACTAGCGGGTTCACAGATACGCAGTATTTT,CASSGTSGFTDTQYF
TRBJ2-7,TRBD2,TRBV11-2,.,TGTGCCAGCCGAGGAGAGGGTAGCGGGACCTACGAGCAGTACTTC,CASRGEGSGTYEQYF
TRBJ2-1,.,TRBV9,.,TGTGCCAGCAGCGTAGAGCCCCGCCCAAGCGAGCAGTTCTTC,CASSVEPRPSEQFF
TRBJ1-1,TRBD1,TRBV2,.,TGTGCCAGCGACAGGGGAGGAACTGAAGCTTTCTTT,CASDRGGTEAFF
TRBJ2-7,.,TRBV10-1,.,TGCGCCAGCAGTGACAGGACACCTCCCTACGAGCAGTACTTC,CASSDRTPPYEQYF
TRBJ1-5,.,TRBV30,once,TGTGCCTGGAGTGTTGGGGCTGGCAATCAGCCCCAGCATTTT,CAWSVGAGNQPQHF
TRBJ2-3,.,TRBV14,.,TGTGCCAGCAGCGGACTGTATTACACAGATACGCAGTATTTT,CASSGLYYTDTQYF
TRBJ1-5,.,TRBV19,.,TGTGCCAGTAGTAGGGAGAGGAGCACGGGTCAGCCCCAGCATTTT,CASSRERSTGQPQHF
TRBJ2-3,TRBD1,TRBV10-2,.,TGCGCCAGCAGTGAGTACAGGGGAACAGATACGCAGTATTTT,CASSEYRGTDTQYF
TRBJ2-1,TRBD2,TRBV27,.,TGTGCCAGCAGTTCCGGGACTAGAGCACCCAATGAGCAGTTCTTC,CASSSGTRAPNEQFF